The 29 T cell receptor beta chains given below trace back to one sample, sequenced in a study of cytomegalovirus exposure and HLA in healthy donors. Method: immunoSEQ multiplex PCR; TCRdb's copy keeps in-frame clones and lacks some. The table includes 140,000 or so clones, roughly 89% detected once. Sequencing was performed on PBMCs. These receptor sequences come from a woman aged 18-29 years in good health and CMV-seropositive.

The chain carries TRBV18 and TRBJ2-1, with D uncertain. Trimming left V 3 bases short and J 8 bases short, with 14 bases between. Germline loops: CDR1 KGHSH, CDR2 LQKENI. The CDR3 extends over 14 amino acids. As DNA, the CDR3 is TGTGCCAGCTCACCGAATCCGACTCCCTATGAGCAGTTCTTC. Encoded protein: CASSPNPTPYEQFF.

This clone came up once. This rearrangement joins TRBV10-3 to TRBJ1-5; D is unresolved. V was trimmed by 4 bases and J by 7 bases, leaving 14 bases between them. Germline CDR1 and CDR2: ENHRY and SYGVKD. This CDR3 is built from 14 residues. The CDR3 reads CAISAGSDSQPQHF. The CDR3 nucleotides are TGTGCCATCAGTGCTGGATCCGATAGCCAGCCCCAGCATTTT.

The chain combines TRBV5-1 with TRBJ2-3, with TRBD2 matching 14 bases. Germline CDR1 reads SGHRS; CDR2 reads YFSETQ. V was clipped by 6 bases and J by 6 bases; unmatched bases: 3. The CDR3 length is 14 residues. CDR3 sequence reads: CASTGLAGEDTQYF. The DNA for the CDR3 is TGCGCCAGCACGGGACTAGCGGGGGAGGATACGCAGTATTTT.

The chain uses TRBV9 and TRBJ1-2; 7 bases are shared with TRBD1. The CDR3 consists of 18 residues. Germline values: CDR1 SGDLS, CDR2 YYNGEE. Losses at the gene ends were 3 bases for V and 2 bases for J; bases not matched to a gene: 16. CDR3 DNA: TGTGCCAGCAGCGCTCGGGACAGCGACAGCCTGTTAAACTATGGCTACACCTTC. Protein product: CASSARDSDSLLNYGYTF.

The rearrangement uses TRBV7-9 and TRBJ1-1; 8 bases are a match to TRBD1. Germline trimming cut 1 base from V and 1 base from J; bases unmatched to any gene: 2. This CDR3 is built from 15 residues. Germline values: CDR1 SEHNR, CDR2 FQNEAQ (reference sequence). The CDR3 reads CASSLGDRKNTEAFF. The CDR3 region has the DNA TGTGCCAGCAGCTTAGGGGACAGGAAGAACACTGAAGCTTTCTTT.

The J gene is TRBJ2-7, the V gene TRBV2; 10 bases agree with TRBD2. The CDR3 is 15 residues long. CDR1 is SNHLY, CDR2 FYNNEI, per germline. The V gene end was trimmed by 5 bases and the J gene end by 0 bases; junction bases not matched to a gene: 4. DNA of the CDR3: TGTGCCAGCAGTTTAACTAGCGGGGACTCCTACGAGCAGTACTTC. Protein: CASSLTSGDSYEQYF.

The chain uses TRBV6-5 and TRBJ2-3; 7 bases align to TRBD2. Germline V lookup: CDR1 MNHEY, CDR2 SVGAGI. This CDR3 spans 16 amino acids. The V segment lost 1 base and the J segment 1 base; nucleotides outside the gene matches: 5. In DNA form, the CDR3 reads TGTGCCAGCAGTTACTGGTCCAGCGGGGGCACAGATACGCAGTATTTT. Protein: CASSYWSSGGTDTQYF.

This clone was observed at least ten times. This chain links TRBV5-6 with TRBJ1-2; D gene unclear. CDR1 and CDR2 (germline): SGHDT, YYEEEE. V lost 2 bases and J lost 0, with 11 bases in between. The CDR3 is 15 residues long. The CDR3 region has the DNA TGTGCCAGCAGCTTTGAGGGAGAGACTAACTATGGCTACACCTTC. Amino acid sequence: CASSFEGETNYGYTF.

V and J are TRBV28 and TRBJ1-4; no definite D call. This CDR3 is 15 amino acids long. V gave up 6 bases and J gave up 3 bases, with 14 bases separating them. Germline lookup yields CDR1 MDHEN and CDR2 SYDVKM. The CDR3 nucleotides read TGTGCCAGCAGCACACCGAGGCGGGCTAATGAAAAACTGTTTTTT. Protein product: CASSTPRRANEKLFF. Based on the CDR3 plus reference TRBV28 and TRBJ1-4, the full variable domain is DVKVTQSSRYLVKRTGEKVFLECVQDMDHENMFWYRQDPGLGLRLIYFSYDVKMKEKGDIPEGYSVSREKKERFSLILESASTNQTSMYLCASSTPRRANEKLFFGSGTQLSVL.

This chain connects TRBV18 to TRBJ1-1, with a possible D match to TRBD1 (5 bases). This CDR3 region has 16 residues. Germline loops: CDR1 KGHSH, CDR2 LQKENI. V lost 3 bases and J 5 bases, leaving 19 bases between the germline ends. The CDR3: CASSPLQSPGNTEAFF. CDR3 DNA sequence: TGTGCCAGCTCACCCCTTCAGAGCCCAGGGAATACTGAAGCTTTCTTT.

The J gene is TRBJ1-4, the V gene TRBV27; D is possibly TRBD1 (6 bases). The ends were cut back, 5 bases at V and 7 bases at J, with 14 bases in the middle. Germline CDR1 reads MNHEY; CDR2 reads SMNVEV (reference sequence). This CDR3 has 14 amino acids. The CDR3 DNA reads TGTGCCAGCAGTCCCTACTGGACAGCTGAAAAACTGTTTTTT. This translates into CASSPYWTAEKLFF.

This sequence joins TRBV30 and TRBJ2-7; 10 bases agree with TRBD2. The V segment lost 0 bases and the J segment 5 bases; nucleotides outside the gene matches: 4. The V gene's germline CDR1 is GTSNPN and CDR2 SVGIG (reference sequence). This CDR3 is 14 amino acids long. This CDR3 is CAWSVLAGYHEQYF. The CDR3, as DNA: TGTGCCTGGAGTGTACTAGCGGGGTATCACGAGCAGTACTTC.

V usage is TRBV6-6 and J usage is TRBJ2-5; a weak D match, TRBD2 (5 bases). Deletions cut 0 bases from V and 5 bases from J, with 13 bases between. This CDR3 is built from 15 residues. Germline CDR1 reads MNHNY; CDR2 reads SVGAGI (reference sequence). DNA of the CDR3: TGTGCCAGCAGTTACTCGATCGGGGATTATGAGACCCAGTACTTC. Translated, it gives CASSYSIGDYETQYF.

This sequence joins TRBV28 and TRBJ2-7, with 8 bases matching TRBD1. V lost 5 bases and J lost 3; bases outside the gene matches: 9. Germline V gives CDR1 MDHEN, CDR2 SYDVKM. The CDR3 spans 15 residues. Written as DNA, the CDR3 is TGTGCCAGCAGTCACCGCTACAGGGGGGACTACGAGCAGTACTTC. Its protein is CASSHRYRGDYEQYF. Filled out from reference TRBV28 and TRBJ2-7, the complete variable domain reads DVKVTQSSRYLVKRTGEKVFLECVQDMDHENMFWYRQDPGLGLRLIYFSYDVKMKEKGDIPEGYSVSREKKERFSLILESASTNQTSMYLCASSHRYRGDYEQYFGPGTRLTVT.

This chain uses TRBV15 with TRBJ2-3; weak D call: TRBD1 (5 bases). The germline V gene encodes CDR1 LNHNV and CDR2 YYDKDF (reference sequence). The V and J ends lost 0 bases and 2 bases respectively, with 15 bases between them. The CDR3 has 17 amino acids. This CDR3 reads CATSRDKQGLFTDTQYF. The DNA for the CDR3 is TGTGCCACCAGCAGAGATAAGCAGGGCCTTTTCACAGATACGCAGTATTTT.

The CDR3 DNA reads TGTGCCAGCAGCTTAGACAGGGGCAACTACGAGCAGTACTTC. Its protein is CASSLDRGNYEQYF. The V and J genes are TRBV7-9 and TRBJ2-7, with 7 positions matching TRBD1. Germline V gene sequence: CDR1 SEHNR, CDR2 FQNEAQ (reference sequence). Germline trimming cut 1 base from V and 3 bases from J; bases unmatched to any gene: 3. The CDR3 extends over 14 amino acids.

This clone was counted a single time. V is TRBV29-1 and J is TRBJ2-3, with 8 nucleotides matching TRBD2. Germline CDR1 is SQVTM and CDR2 is ANQGSEA. The CDR3 is 17 amino acids. The J segment lost 0 bases and the V segment lost 6 bases, leaving 14 bases of the junction unmatched. CDR3 in DNA: TGCAGCGTAGCAGATAGCGGGATGAGGCTGAGCACAGATACGCAGTATTTT. It translates to CSVADSGMRLSTDTQYF.

The chain joins TRBV29-1 to TRBJ2-7; TRBD2 might be the D (5 bases). CDR3 length: 12 amino acids. V lost 3 bases to trimming and J lost 3 bases, with 9 bases between them. The germline V gene encodes CDR1 SQVTM and CDR2 ANQGSEA. The CDR3 region is CSVEEDRYEQYF. The CDR3, as DNA: TGCAGCGTTGAGGAGGATCGCTACGAGCAGTACTTC.

The chain couples TRBV15 to TRBJ2-7; 9 bases line up with TRBD1. With V trimmed by 3 bases and J by 5 bases, 2 bases remained unmatched. Germline CDR1 reads LNHNV; CDR2 reads YYDKDF (reference sequence). The CDR3 consists of 13 residues. CDR3 sequence (DNA): TGTGCCACCAGCAGTCGACAGGGGGACGAGCAGTACTTC. Its translation is CATSSRQGDEQYF.

This clone was detected only a few times. Other DNA sequences in the same sample also yield this CDR3. J is TRBJ1-2 and V is TRBV6-5; D may be TRBD1 (5 bases). With 4 bases removed from V and 4 bases from J, the gap between germline ends came to 7 bases. Germline assignment: CDR1 MNHEY and CDR2 SVGAGI. The CDR3 has 12 amino acids. CDR3 nucleotide sequence: TGTGCCAGCAGTTTAGACAGCTATGGCTACACCTTC. Protein product: CASSLDSYGYTF.

The chain employs TRBV4-2 and TRBJ2-1; 11 bases fit TRBD2. Germline V CDR1 and CDR2: LGHNA, YNFKEQ. The CDR3 length is 16 residues. V lost 1 base, J lost 8 bases, and 7 bases stayed unmatched. The CDR3 region is CASSQANSGGADEQFF. The DNA for the CDR3 is TGTGCCAGCAGCCAAGCAAATAGCGGGGGGGCAGATGAGCAGTTCTTC.

The chain uses TRBV4-2 and TRBJ2-1; 9 bases line up with TRBD2. J was trimmed by 6 bases and V by 5 bases; bases with no gene match: 11. This CDR3 has 16 residues. The germline V gene encodes CDR1 LGHNA and CDR2 YNFKEQ. The CDR3 loop reads CASSYQQRGEVNEQFF. CDR3 DNA: TGTGCCAGCAGCTACCAGCAGCGGGGGGAAGTCAATGAGCAGTTCTTC.

This chain connects TRBV9 to TRBJ1-6; TRBD1 might be the D (6 bases). The V gene lost 3 bases and the J gene lost 8 bases, with 15 bases spanning the gap. This CDR3 is 15 amino acids long. Germline V gives CDR1 SGDLS, CDR2 YYNGEE. CDR3 protein: CASSAHRDTDSPLHF. The DNA for the CDR3 is TGTGCCAGCAGCGCTCACAGGGATACGGATTCACCCCTCCACTTT.

The J gene is TRBJ1-5, the V gene TRBV15; 9 bases are shared with TRBD1. Unmatched junction bases numbered 4, after V lost 3 bases and J lost 4 bases. The CDR3 has 15 amino acids. The germline V gene encodes CDR1 LNHNV and CDR2 YYDKDF (reference sequence). The CDR3 DNA follows: TGTGCCACCAGCAGGGGGACAGGGACGAATCAGCCCCAGCATTTT. Its protein product is CATSRGTGTNQPQHF.

The CDR3 DNA sequence: TGTGCCAGCAGCAAACTAGCGGGGGACCTCTCCTACAATGAGCAGTTCTTC. Translation: CASSKLAGDLSYNEQFF. The chain recombines TRBV7-2 with TRBJ2-1; TRBD2 aligns across 11 bases. The CDR3 totals 17 residues. Looked up from germline, CDR1 is SGHTA and CDR2 is FQGNSA. Losses at the gene ends were 5 bases for V and 0 bases for J; bases not matched to a gene: 6.

This chain links TRBV29-1 with TRBJ2-4, with D possibly being TRBD2 (5 bases). CDR3 size: 15 residues. V shed 6 bases and J shed 2 bases, with 17 bases lying between them. The germline gives CDR1 SQVTM, CDR2 ANQGSEA. The CDR3 DNA reads as TGCAGCGTAGTACCGAGGGAGTTAACCAAAAACATTCAGTACTTC. Its translation: CSVVPRELTKNIQYF.

V and J are TRBV6-5 and TRBJ1-2; TRBD1 matches 7 bases. Germline-derived CDR1 and CDR2 are MNHEY and SVGAGI. CDR3 size: 15 residues. The trim removed 2 bases at V and 3 bases at J, leaving 6 bases unmatched. This CDR3 is CASSYDLTGDYGYTF. The CDR3 region has the DNA TGTGCCAGCAGTTACGATCTAACAGGGGACTATGGCTACACCTTC.

CDR3 protein: CARSRDYNEKLFF. For the CDR3, the DNA is TGTGCCAGGTCCCGCGACTATAATGAAAAACTGTTTTTT. The chain recombines TRBV2 with TRBJ1-4; D unresolved. Germline values: CDR1 SNHLY, CDR2 FYNNEI. The length of the CDR3 is 13 residues. Trimming removed 9 bases at V and 4 bases at J, with 12 bases between.

The V and J genes are TRBV5-1 and TRBJ2-1, with a tentative D call TRBD2 (7 bases). The CDR3 spans 15 residues. Germline V gene data show CDR1 as SGHRS and CDR2 as YFSETQ. V lost 2 bases, J lost 4 bases, and 13 bases lay in between. The CDR3 sequence is CASSLEGGTYNEQFF. As DNA, the CDR3 is TGCGCCAGCAGCTTAGAGGGGGGGACATACAATGAGCAGTTCTTC. Full variable domain (rest looked up from reference TRBV5-1 and TRBJ2-1): KAGVTQTPRYLIKTRGQQVTLSCSPISGHRSVSWYQQTPGQGLQFLFEYFSETQRNKGNFPGRFSGRQFSNSRSEMNVSTLELGDSALYLCASSLEGGTYNEQFFGPGTRLTVL.